This T cell receptor beta chain was recorded in a study of blood T cells in healthy people across ages. Study-wide results and limits: A roughly linear age-dependent decrease characterized TCR beta diversity per million T cells. More naive CD4+ cells and higher diversity were found in long-lived than in aged donors.

This CDR3 spans 15 amino acids. Germline assignment: CDR1 DFQATT and CDR2 SNEGSKA (reference sequence). There were healthy Caucasian individuals from Russia, aged roughly 6 to 90, serving as donors. PCR was performed a second time for about 7 to 12 cycles using a sample-barcoded 5' primer and a J-beta primer mix. TCRdb recomputed calls from the 5' RACE reads with MiXCR, one row per CDR3 protein. Of hundreds of thousands of distinct CDR3 sequences in the sample, over 20% were seen once. This clonotype has just a few counts. Its antigen is unknown. This chain joins TRBV20-1 and TRBJ2-3, with D hard to call. Sequencing used blood. This TCR was recovered from a man between 65 and 85 years old in good health. CDR3 bases: TGCAGATATAGAAATCCGCCGCATCACACAGATACGCAGTATTTT. Protein: CRYRNPPHHTDTQYF.